The next 6 T cell receptor beta chains were all read from a single sample in a study of blood T cell repertoires in COVID-19. Some clones are missing from TCRdb's copy, which holds only in-frame ones; the method was immunoSEQ multiplex PCR. The table has under 450,000 clones, 81% seen once. The sample comprised peripheral blood. These TCRs come from a human donor with acute or convalescent COVID-19. The donor label of this sample is uncertain.

V gene TRBV24-1 combines with J gene TRBJ2-1, with a possible D match to TRBD1 (6 bases). Trimming shortened V by 2 bases and J by 12 bases, and 22 bases separated the two germline ends. Germline V CDR1 and CDR2: KGHDR, SFDVKD. The CDR3 runs to 16 residues. The CDR3 DNA follows: TGTGCCACCAGTGATTACAGGGAACAGCCCTGGGGTCTGCAGTTCTTC. This translates into CATSDYREQPWGLQFF.

This rearrangement joins TRBV2 to TRBJ2-1; D unclear. This CDR3 is 13 amino acids long. Germline lookup yields CDR1 SNHLY and CDR2 FYNNEI. Trimming left V 7 bases short and J 4 bases short, with 11 bases between. CDR3 protein: CASTLQAYNEQFF. Here the CDR3 DNA reads TGTGCCAGCACCCTGCAGGCATACAATGAGCAGTTCTTC.

This chain links TRBV3-1 (or the pseudogene TRBV3-2) with TRBJ1-1, with 8 bases aligning to TRBD1. The germline CDR1 and CDR2 sequences are LGHDT and YNNKEL (reference sequence). Unmatched junction bases numbered 5, after V lost 1 base and J lost 10 bases. CDR3 length equals 13 residues. CDR3 protein: CASSQGRGRGAFF. The CDR3 DNA reads as TGTGCCAGCAGCCAAGGCAGGGGGCGAGGAGCTTTCTTT.

This clone turned up a few times. The CDR3 coding sequence is TGTGCCAGCAGCCGTTTTTCGAACACTGAAGCTTTCTTT. Protein sequence: CASSRFSNTEAFF. The V and J genes are TRBV5-6 and TRBJ1-1; D remains unclear. The V end lost 4 bases, the J end lost 1 base, and 8 bases lay between the germline ends. Germline V lookup: CDR1 SGHDT, CDR2 YYEEEE. This CDR3 is 13 amino acids long.

The chain links TRBV6-5 to TRBJ1-6; D is possibly TRBD1 (6 bases). CDR1 MNHEY and CDR2 SVGAGI come from the germline V gene. CDR3 length equals 15 residues. Trimming pared 9 bases from V and 9 bases from J, leaving 21 bases between. The CDR3 nucleotides are TGTGCCAGTACCTTTACTACAGGGAATGCTTCACCCCTCCACTTT. Its translation is CASTFTTGNASPLHF.

The V gene is TRBV29-1, the J gene TRBJ1-5, with D perhaps TRBD1 (5 bases). Trimming pared 5 bases from V and 4 bases from J, leaving 12 bases between. The CDR3 has 13 residues. Germline-derived CDR1 and CDR2 are SQVTM and ANQGSEA. CDR3 in amino acids: CSVRPGMNQPQHF. The CDR3 nucleotides are TGCAGCGTTCGGCCAGGGATGAATCAGCCCCAGCATTTT.